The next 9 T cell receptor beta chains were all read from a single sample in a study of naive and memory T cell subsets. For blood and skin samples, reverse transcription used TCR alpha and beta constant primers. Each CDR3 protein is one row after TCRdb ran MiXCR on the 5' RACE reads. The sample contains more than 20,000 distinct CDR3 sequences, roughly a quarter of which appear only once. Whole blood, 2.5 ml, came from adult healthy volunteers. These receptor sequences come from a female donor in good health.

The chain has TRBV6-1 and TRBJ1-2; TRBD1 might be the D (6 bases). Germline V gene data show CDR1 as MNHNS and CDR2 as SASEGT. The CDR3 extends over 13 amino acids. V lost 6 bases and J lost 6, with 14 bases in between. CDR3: CASSPQGIDGYTF. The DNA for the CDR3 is TGTGCCAGCAGCCCACAGGGAATTGATGGCTACACCTTC.

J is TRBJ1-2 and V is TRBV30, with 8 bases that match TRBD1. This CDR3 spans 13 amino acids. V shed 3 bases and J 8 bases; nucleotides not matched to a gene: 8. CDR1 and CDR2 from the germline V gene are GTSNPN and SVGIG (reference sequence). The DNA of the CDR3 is TGTGCCTGGAGCCGGGACAGGCCTAGGGGCTACACCTTC. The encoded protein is CAWSRDRPRGYTF.

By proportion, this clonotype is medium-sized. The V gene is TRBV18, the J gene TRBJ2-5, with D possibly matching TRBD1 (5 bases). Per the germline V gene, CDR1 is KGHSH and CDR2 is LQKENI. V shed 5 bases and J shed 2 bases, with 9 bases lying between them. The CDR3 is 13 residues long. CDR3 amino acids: CASSSDTQETQYF. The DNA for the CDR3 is TGTGCCAGCTCATCGGACACTCAAGAGACCCAGTACTTC.

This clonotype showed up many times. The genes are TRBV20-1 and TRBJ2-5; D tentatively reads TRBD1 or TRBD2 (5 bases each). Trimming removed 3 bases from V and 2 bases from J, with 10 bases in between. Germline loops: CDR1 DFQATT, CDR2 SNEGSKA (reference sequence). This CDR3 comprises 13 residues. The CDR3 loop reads CSARDTRQETQYF. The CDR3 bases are TGCAGTGCTAGGGACACTAGGCAAGAGACCCAGTACTTC.

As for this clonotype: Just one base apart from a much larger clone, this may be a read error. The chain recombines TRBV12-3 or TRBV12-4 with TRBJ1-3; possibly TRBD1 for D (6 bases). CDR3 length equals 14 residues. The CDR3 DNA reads TGTGTCAGCTGGGGGCTCAGCTCTGGAAACACCATATATTTT. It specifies CVSWGLSSGNTIYF.

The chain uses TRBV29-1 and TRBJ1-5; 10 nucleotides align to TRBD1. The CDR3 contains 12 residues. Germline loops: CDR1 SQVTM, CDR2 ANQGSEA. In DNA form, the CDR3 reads TGCGGCGCGGGGACAGGGGATCAGCCCCAGCATTTT. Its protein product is CGAGTGDQPQHF.

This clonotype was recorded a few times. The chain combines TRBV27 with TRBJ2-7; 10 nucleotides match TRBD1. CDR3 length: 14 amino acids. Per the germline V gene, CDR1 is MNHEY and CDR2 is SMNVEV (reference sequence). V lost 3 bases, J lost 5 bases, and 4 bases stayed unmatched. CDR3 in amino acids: CASSLGQGINEQYF. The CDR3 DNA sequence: TGTGCCAGCAGTTTGGGACAGGGGATCAACGAGCAGTACTTC.

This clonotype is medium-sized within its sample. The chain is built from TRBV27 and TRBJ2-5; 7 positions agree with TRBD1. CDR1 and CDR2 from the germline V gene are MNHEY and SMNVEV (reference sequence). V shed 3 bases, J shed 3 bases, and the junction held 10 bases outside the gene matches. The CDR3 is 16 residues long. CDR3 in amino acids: CASSFWDRESEETQYF. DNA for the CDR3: TGTGCCAGCAGTTTCTGGGACAGAGAAAGCGAAGAGACCCAGTACTTC.

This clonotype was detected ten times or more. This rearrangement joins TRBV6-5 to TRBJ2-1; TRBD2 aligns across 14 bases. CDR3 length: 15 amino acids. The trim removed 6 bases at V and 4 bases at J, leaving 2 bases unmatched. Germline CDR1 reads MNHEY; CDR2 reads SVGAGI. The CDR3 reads CASRTSGGAYNEQFF. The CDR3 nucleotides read TGTGCCAGCAGGACTAGCGGGGGGGCTTACAATGAGCAGTTCTTC.